These 2 T cell receptor beta chains were sequenced from one sample in a study of blood T cell repertoires in COVID-19. Profiled with immunoSEQ multiplex PCR; TCRdb holds only in-frame clones, not every one. The repertoire includes about 100,000 clones, roughly 80% of them detected once, and roughly an eighth sits in the top ten. The sample taken for sequencing was peripheral blood. These receptors originate from a woman in her sixties or seventies with acute or convalescent COVID-19.

The chain carries TRBV5-1 and TRBJ2-3; 7 bases are a match to TRBD1. The ends lost 7 bases at V and 4 bases at J; junction bases unmatched: 12. There are 15 residues in the CDR3. CDR1 and CDR2 (germline): SGHRS, YFSETQ. CDR3 sequence reads: CASRPTGSYADTQYF. The CDR3 DNA sequence: TGCGCCAGCCGACCGACAGGGAGTTATGCAGATACGCAGTATTTT.

This sequence joins TRBV6-5 and TRBJ2-2; 8 bases match TRBD1. Per germline, CDR1 MNHEY and CDR2 SVGAGI. Trimming at V came to 10 bases and at J to 3 bases, leaving 4 bases not matched to a gene. There are 13 residues in the CDR3. The DNA of the CDR3 is TGTGCCACCAAGACAGGGGACACCGGGGAGCTGTTTTTT. Its translation is CATKTGDTGELFF.